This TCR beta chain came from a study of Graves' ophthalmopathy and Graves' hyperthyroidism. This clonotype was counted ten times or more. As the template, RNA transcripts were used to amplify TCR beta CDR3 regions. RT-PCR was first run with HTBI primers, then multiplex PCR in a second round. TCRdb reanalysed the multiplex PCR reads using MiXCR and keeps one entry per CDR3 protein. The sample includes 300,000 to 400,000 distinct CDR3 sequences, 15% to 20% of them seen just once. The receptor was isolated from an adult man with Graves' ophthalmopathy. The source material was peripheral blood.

CDR3 sequence reads: CASSQTKNYGYTF. As DNA, the CDR3 is TGTGCCAGCAGTCAGACAAAGAACTATGGCTACACCTTC. This sequence joins TRBV6-1 and TRBJ1-2; D remains unclear. Germline V CDR1 and CDR2: MNHNS, SASEGT. Trimming cost V 5 bases and J 2 bases, with 9 bases left between them. This CDR3 has 13 residues.